These 13 T cell receptor beta chains share one sample of origin, sequenced in a study of T cells in Graves' hyperthyroidism and ophthalmopathy. RNA transcripts yielded amplified TCR beta CDR3 regions. During a first-round RT-PCR of the TCR CDR3, the HTBI primer set was used. TCRdb re-called the multiplex PCR reads through MiXCR, storing one row per CDR3 protein. Here the sample spans 350,000 to 400,000 distinct CDR3 sequences, about 19% being singletons. The material sequenced was blood. These TCRs come from a woman between 18 and 29 years old with Graves' hyperthyroidism.

This clonotype was counted ten times or more. The V call is TRBV20-1, the J call TRBJ2-7; 7 bases agree with TRBD1. V lost 3 bases to trimming and J lost 2 bases; unmatched junction nucleotides: 4. CDR1 and CDR2 (germline): DFQATT, SNEGSKA (reference sequence). The CDR3 is 13 residues long. CDR3 in amino acids: CSASDRAAYEQYF. Written as DNA, the CDR3 is TGCAGTGCTAGCGACAGGGCGGCCTACGAGCAGTACTTC.

This clonotype was counted many times. The genes are TRBV20-1 and TRBJ1-1; D not resolved. V was pared by 1 base and J by 9 bases, with 9 bases between. CDR1 is DFQATT, CDR2 SNEGSKA, per germline (reference sequence). The CDR3 is 11 amino acids. The CDR3 bases are TGCAGTGCTAGAGGAGGGATGAAAGCTTTCTTT. It codes for CSARGGMKAFF.

This clonotype has a single count. The CDR3 here is CASSSRLAGSGELFF. In DNA form, the CDR3 reads TGTGCCAGCAGCTCGAGACTAGCGGGGTCCGGGGAGCTGTTTTTT. V and J are TRBV7-2 and TRBJ2-2; 11 bases line up with TRBD2. CDR3 size: 15 residues. CDR1 and CDR2 (germline): SGHTA, FQGNSA. V shed 4 bases and J 6 bases; nucleotides not matched to a gene: 4. The variable domain in full, completed from reference TRBV7-2 and TRBJ2-2, reads GAGVSQSPSNKVTEKGKDVELRCDPISGHTALYWYRQSLGQGLEFLIYFQGNSAPDKSGLPSDRFSAERTGGSVSTLTIQRTQQEDSAVYLCASSSRLAGSGELFFGEGSRLTVL.

The rearrangement uses TRBV12-3 or TRBV12-4 and TRBJ1-2; TRBD1 matches at 7 bases. The CDR3 totals 14 residues. V gave up 3 bases and J gave up 7 bases; unmatched junction bases: 8. CDR3 DNA: TGTGCCAGCAGTTTGACAGGGTTTTTGGGTGGCTACACCTTC. Translating gives CASSLTGFLGGYTF.

This clonotype showed up just a few times. The chain combines TRBV18 with TRBJ2-5, with D possibly matching TRBD1 (6 bases). CDR1 and CDR2 (germline): KGHSH, LQKENI. The V gene lost 3 bases and the J gene lost 4 bases, with 12 bases spanning the gap. The CDR3 runs 14 residues. The CDR3: CASSPTGPRETQYF. Written as DNA, the CDR3 is TGTGCCAGCTCACCCACAGGGCCGAGAGAGACCCAGTACTTC.

The gene calls are TRBV12-3 or TRBV12-4 and TRBJ2-7; D possibly corresponds to TRBD1 (6 bases). The CDR3 contains 12 residues. Trimming removed 5 bases from V and 6 bases from J, with 11 bases in between. The CDR3 spells CASSHRVIEQYF. The CDR3 bases are TGTGCCAGCAGTCACAGGGTCATCGAGCAGTACTTC.

There are many counts of this clonotype. The chain carries TRBV5-4 and TRBJ2-2; TRBD1 matches 9 bases. Germline V gene data show CDR1 as SGHNT and CDR2 as YYREEE (reference sequence). This CDR3 is built from 15 residues. V lost 2 bases and J lost 9; bases outside the gene matches: 8. The CDR3 loop is CASSFGTGRARELFF. The CDR3 DNA is TGTGCCAGCAGCTTTGGGACAGGGCGAGCCCGGGAGCTGTTTTTT. Variable domain in full (rest from reference TRBV5-4 and TRBJ2-2): ETGVTQSPTHLIKTRGQQVTLRCSSQSGHNTVSWYQQALGQGPQFIFQYYREEENGRGNFPPRFSGLQFPNYSSELNVNALELDDSALYLCASSFGTGRARELFFGEGSRLTVL.

In this sample, this clonotype turned up many times. This chain joins TRBV4-2 and TRBJ1-5; D is unresolved. V was pared by 0 bases and J by 1 base, with 10 bases between. Germline V gene lookup returns CDR1 LGHNA and CDR2 YNFKEQ. The CDR3 consists of 16 residues. The CDR3 loop is CASSQDQGRSNQPQHF. CDR3 coding DNA: TGTGCCAGCAGCCAAGATCAAGGACGGAGCAATCAGCCCCAGCATTTT.

Ten or more counts support this clonotype. The chain has TRBV30 and TRBJ2-5, with TRBD2 as a possible D gene (5 bases). The V end was cut by 4 bases, the J end by 5 bases, with 20 bases between. This CDR3 is built from 15 residues. The germline V gene has CDR1 GTSNPN and CDR2 SVGIG (reference sequence). The CDR3 nucleotides read TGTGCCTGGAAGATCGGAGGCTACTCTCTGGAGACCCAGTACTTC. This translates into CAWKIGGYSLETQYF. Full variable domain (rest looked up from reference TRBV30 and TRBJ2-5): SQTIHQWPATLVQPVGSPLSLECTVEGTSNPNLYWYRQAAGRGLQLLFYSVGIGQISSEVPQNLSASRPQDRQFILSSKKLLLSDSGFYLCAWKIGGYSLETQYFGPGTRLLVL.

In its sample, this clonotype was seen a few times. The chain recombines TRBV5-1 with TRBJ2-7; TRBD1 agrees at 10 bases. The V gene's germline CDR1 is SGHRS and CDR2 YFSETQ. There are 15 residues in the CDR3. V lost 3 bases, J lost 5 bases, and 8 bases stayed unmatched. The CDR3 protein is CASSSGQGVYHEQYF. In DNA form, the CDR3 reads TGCGCCAGCAGCTCCGGACAGGGGGTTTACCACGAGCAGTACTTC.

This clonotype was recorded many times. The chain combines TRBV7-6 with TRBJ1-1; the D is unclear. Germline V CDR1 and CDR2: SGHVS, FNYEAQ. The germline V and J ends were trimmed by 2 bases and 11 bases, with 15 bases remaining between them. The CDR3 spans 13 residues. The DNA of the CDR3 is TGTGCCAGCAGCTTATCGGAATCGTTAGAGGCTTTCTTT. It encodes CASSLSESLEAFF.

This clonotype occurred many times. Here the CDR3 reads CASSQWGTARETQYF. For the CDR3, the DNA is TGTGCCAGCAGCCAGTGGGGGACAGCTCGGGAGACCCAGTACTTC. The chain recombines TRBV3-1 with TRBJ2-5, with 7 bases identical to TRBD1. The CDR3 totals 15 residues. Germline V CDR1 and CDR2: LGHDT, YNNKEL (reference sequence). The trim removed 3 bases at V and 5 bases at J, leaving 9 bases unmatched.

In its sample, this clonotype was seen many times. V usage is TRBV28 and J usage is TRBJ1-1; D unresolved. This CDR3 comprises 15 residues. With 3 bases removed from V and 10 bases from J, the gap between germline ends came to 21 bases. In germline, CDR1 is MDHEN, CDR2 SYDVKM. CDR3 amino acids: CASSFGGLQGPRAFF. In DNA, the CDR3 is TGTGCCAGCAGTTTCGGCGGATTGCAAGGACCAAGAGCTTTCTTT.